The rows below give T cell receptor beta chains drawn from one sample of a study of T cells in Graves' hyperthyroidism and ophthalmopathy. One entry per CDR3 protein, called by TCRdb with MiXCR from the multiplex PCR reads. The repertoire holds about 570,000 distinct CDR3 sequences, more than 45% seen once, with 15% to 20% in the top ten. The source material was peripheral blood or thyroid tissue (not recorded which). Source of these receptors: an adult woman with Graves' disease, either hyperthyroidism or ophthalmopathy (not recorded which). Both conserved end residues are part of each CDR3. A D gene is named only where the DNA matches it firmly. Clone size is given for some rows only: seen once, a few or many times, or a class if the clone is expanded.

V gene: TRBV24-1
J gene: TRBJ2-5
D gene: TRBD1
clone size: .
CDR3 DNA: TGTGCCACCAGCGAGGGGGCAGAGACCCAGTACTTC
CDR3 protein: CATSEGAETQYF

V gene: TRBV29-1
J gene: TRBJ2-5
D gene: TRBD2
clone size: many
CDR3 DNA: TGCAGCGTCTCTCCCCGGCCCGGGGAGGGAAGAGAGACCCAGTACTTC
CDR3 protein: CSVSPRPGEGRETQYF

V gene: TRBV20-1
J gene: TRBJ1-4
D gene: .
clone size: many
CDR3 DNA: TGCAGTGCCACCGGGACGGGAAATGAAAAACTGTTTTTT
CDR3 protein: CSATGTGNEKLFF

V gene: TRBV7-9
J gene: TRBJ2-5
D gene: .
clone size: once
CDR3 DNA: TGTGCTTCGGGACGGTCACAAGAGACCCAGTACTTC
CDR3 protein: CASGRSQETQYF

V gene: TRBV12-3/TRBV12-4
J gene: TRBJ2-2
D gene: .
clone size: .
CDR3 DNA: TGTGCCAGCAGTCCCGGACCGGGCGGGGAGCTGTTTTTT
CDR3 protein: CASSPGPGGELFF

V gene: TRBV6-5
J gene: TRBJ1-1
D gene: TRBD1
clone size: .
CDR3 DNA: TGTGCCAGCAGTCTCTTACCAGGGGGGGGAGCTTTCTTT
CDR3 protein: CASSLLPGGGAFF

V gene: TRBV5-6
J gene: TRBJ1-6
D gene: TRBD1
clone size: many
CDR3 DNA: TGTGCCAGCAGCGCCGGGACAGGGGTTTCACCCCTCCACTTT
CDR3 protein: CASSAGTGVSPLHF

V gene: TRBV7-2
J gene: TRBJ1-1
D gene: TRBD1
clone size: few
CDR3 DNA: TGTGCCAGCAGCTTACGACAGGGTGATAGGAACACTGAAGCTTTCTTT
CDR3 protein: CASSLRQGDRNTEAFF

V gene: TRBV29-1
J gene: TRBJ2-3
D gene: TRBD1
clone size: .
CDR3 DNA: TGCAGCGTCGGCGAACAGGGGACCTTCACAGATACGCAGTATTTT
CDR3 protein: CSVGEQGTFTDTQYF

V gene: TRBV6-1
J gene: TRBJ1-5
D gene: .
clone size: .
CDR3 DNA: TGTGCCAGCAAGGCATCAAGTTCGGCAGGGGACCAGCCCCAGCATTTT
CDR3 protein: CASKASSSAGDQPQHF

V gene: TRBV5-1
J gene: TRBJ1-6
D gene: TRBD1
clone size: .
CDR3 DNA: TGCGCCAGCAGCGTGGGGACAGGAAATAATTCACCCCTCCACTTT
CDR3 protein: CASSVGTGNNSPLHF

V gene: TRBV20-1
J gene: TRBJ1-5
D gene: .
clone size: .
CDR3 DNA: TGCAGTGCTGCCCAGCCGACGGGGGGCGGTCAGCCCCAGCATTTT
CDR3 protein: CSAAQPTGGGQPQHF

V gene: TRBV15
J gene: TRBJ1-1
D gene: .
clone size: .
CDR3 DNA: TGTGCCACCAGCAGAGAAAGTGCCAGCAGTGGTGCTAGGGGCGACAGAGCTTTCTTT
CDR3 protein: CATSRESASSGARGDRAFF